This entry is about one T cell receptor beta chain. Its target is unknown. V shed 0 bases and J 3 bases; nucleotides not matched to a gene: 15. CDR3 length: 20 amino acids. Per germline, CDR1 LGHNA and CDR2 YNFKEQ. The sample belongs to a study of OX40 agonist ivuxolimab in advanced cancers. Across the whole study: The drug used for patients, ivuxolimab, was an agonistic anti-OX40 (CD134) antibody. Points from the study as a whole: Among expanded peripheral T cells, antigen specificity went undetermined.

Assay used: immunoSEQ multiplex PCR; TCRdb lists only in-frame clones, some missing. The sample holds approximately 30,000 clones, about 92% seen once. The clonotype comes from an adult with an advanced solid tumor such as melanoma, head and neck, liver or kidney cancer. The rearrangement uses TRBV4-2 and TRBJ2-3; 10 bases are shared with TRBD2. Sequenced here: CD4+ or CD8+ T cells sorted from blood, sampled in a trial of the OX40 agonist ivuxolimab. CDR3 region: CASSQDSTSGALGMTDTQYF. The CDR3 DNA is TGTGCCAGCAGCCAAGATTCTACTAGCGGGGCCCTAGGGATGACAGATACGCAGTATTTT.